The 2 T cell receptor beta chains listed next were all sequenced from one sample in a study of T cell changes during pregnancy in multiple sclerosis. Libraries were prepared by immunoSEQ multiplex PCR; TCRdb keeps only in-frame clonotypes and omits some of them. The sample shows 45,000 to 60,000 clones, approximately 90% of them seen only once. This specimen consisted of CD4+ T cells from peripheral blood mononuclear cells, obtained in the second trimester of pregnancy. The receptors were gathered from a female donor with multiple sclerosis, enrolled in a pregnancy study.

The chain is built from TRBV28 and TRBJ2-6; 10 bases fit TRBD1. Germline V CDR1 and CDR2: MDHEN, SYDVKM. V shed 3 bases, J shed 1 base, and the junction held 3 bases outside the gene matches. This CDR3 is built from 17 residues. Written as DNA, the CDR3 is TGTGCCAGCAGTTTCCGGGACAGGGGTTCTGGGGCCAACGTCCTGACTTTC. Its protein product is CASSFRDRGSGANVLTF.

The CDR3 reads CASIKTGGDEKLFF. The CDR3, as DNA: TGTGCCAGCATCAAGACAGGCGGTGATGAAAAACTGTTTTTT. The chain employs TRBV7-9 and TRBJ1-4; D possibly corresponds to TRBD1 (6 bases). V was trimmed by 7 bases and J by 6 bases, leaving 15 bases between them. This CDR3 is built from 14 residues. From germline, CDR1 is SEHNR and CDR2 FQNEAQ (reference sequence).